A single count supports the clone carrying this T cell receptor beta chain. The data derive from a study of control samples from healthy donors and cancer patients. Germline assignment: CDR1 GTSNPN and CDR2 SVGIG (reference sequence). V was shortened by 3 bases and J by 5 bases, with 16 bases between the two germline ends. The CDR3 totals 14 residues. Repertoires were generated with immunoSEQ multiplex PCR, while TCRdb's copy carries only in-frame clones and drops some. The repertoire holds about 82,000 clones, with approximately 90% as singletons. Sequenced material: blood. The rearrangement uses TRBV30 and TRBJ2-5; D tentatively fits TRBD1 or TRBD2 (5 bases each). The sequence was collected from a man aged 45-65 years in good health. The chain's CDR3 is CAWRGLGEGETQYF. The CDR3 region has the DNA TGTGCCTGGAGGGGTTTGGGGGAAGGGGAGACCCAGTACTTC.